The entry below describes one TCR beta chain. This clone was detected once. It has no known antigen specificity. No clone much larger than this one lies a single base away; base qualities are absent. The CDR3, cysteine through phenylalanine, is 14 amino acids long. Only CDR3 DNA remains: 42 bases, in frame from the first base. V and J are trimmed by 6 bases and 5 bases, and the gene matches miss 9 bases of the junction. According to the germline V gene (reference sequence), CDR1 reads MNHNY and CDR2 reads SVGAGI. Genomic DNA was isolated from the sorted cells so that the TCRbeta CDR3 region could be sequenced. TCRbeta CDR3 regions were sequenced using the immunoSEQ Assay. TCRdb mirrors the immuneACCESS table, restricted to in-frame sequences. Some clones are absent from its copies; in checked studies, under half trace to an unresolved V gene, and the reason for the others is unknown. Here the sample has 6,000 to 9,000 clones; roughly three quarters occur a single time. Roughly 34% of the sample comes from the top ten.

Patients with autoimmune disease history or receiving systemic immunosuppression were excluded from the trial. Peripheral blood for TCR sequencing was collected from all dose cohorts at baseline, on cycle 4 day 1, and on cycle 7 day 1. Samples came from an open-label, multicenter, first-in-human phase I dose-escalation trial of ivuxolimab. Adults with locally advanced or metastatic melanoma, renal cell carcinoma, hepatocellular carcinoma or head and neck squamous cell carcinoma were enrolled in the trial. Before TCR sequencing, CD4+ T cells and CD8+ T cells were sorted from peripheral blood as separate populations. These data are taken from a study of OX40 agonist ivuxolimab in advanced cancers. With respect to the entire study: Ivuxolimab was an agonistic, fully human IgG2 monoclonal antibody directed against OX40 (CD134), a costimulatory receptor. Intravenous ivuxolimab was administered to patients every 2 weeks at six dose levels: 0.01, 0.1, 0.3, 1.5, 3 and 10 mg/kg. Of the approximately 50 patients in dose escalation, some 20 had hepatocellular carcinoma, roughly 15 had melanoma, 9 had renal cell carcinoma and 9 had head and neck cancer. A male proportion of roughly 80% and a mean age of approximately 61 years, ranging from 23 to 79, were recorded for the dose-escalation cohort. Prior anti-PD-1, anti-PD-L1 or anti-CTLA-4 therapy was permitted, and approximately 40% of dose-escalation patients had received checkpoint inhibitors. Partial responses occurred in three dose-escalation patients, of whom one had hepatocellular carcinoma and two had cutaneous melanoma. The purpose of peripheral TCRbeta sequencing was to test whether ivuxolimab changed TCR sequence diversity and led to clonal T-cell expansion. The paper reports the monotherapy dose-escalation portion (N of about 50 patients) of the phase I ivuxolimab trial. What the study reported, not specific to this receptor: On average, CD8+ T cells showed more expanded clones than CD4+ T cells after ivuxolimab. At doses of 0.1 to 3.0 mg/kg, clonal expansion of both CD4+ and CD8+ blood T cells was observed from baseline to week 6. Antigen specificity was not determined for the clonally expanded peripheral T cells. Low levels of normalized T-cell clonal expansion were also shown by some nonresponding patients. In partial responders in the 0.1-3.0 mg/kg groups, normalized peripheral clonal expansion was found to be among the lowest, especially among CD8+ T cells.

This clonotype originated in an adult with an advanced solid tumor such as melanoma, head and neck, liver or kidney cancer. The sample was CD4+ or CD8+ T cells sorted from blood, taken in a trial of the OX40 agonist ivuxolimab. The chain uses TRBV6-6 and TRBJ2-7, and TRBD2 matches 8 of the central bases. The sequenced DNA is TGTGCCAGCAGCCCGGGACTAGAGTACCACGAGCAGTACTTC. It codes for CASSPGLEYHEQYF.